The T cell receptor (beta chain) described here comes from a study of shared clonotypes between healthy human individuals. Study-wide context: Donor composition was a couple of women and a few men, aged 18 to 49. Study-level results: Represented diversity, genetic and exposure-history alike, was limited by few donors.

The naive CD8 population came from CD45RO-negative cells selected for CCR7, without terminally differentiated effector memory CD45RA+ cells. In the sorted-subset replicate PCRs, about 190 ng DNA, around 30,000 T cell genomes, was used. Source study methods: Filtering differed for immunoSEQ, which gave only junction sequences without quality scores. Only in-frame clones appear in the TCRdb table, and some are missing; sequencing was by immunoSEQ multiplex PCR. V, J and clone size are taken as reported in that table, and D and trimming were inferred from the DNA itself. The sample lists fewer than 1 million clones; 90% to 98% were seen once. To note about this clone: Its antigen is currently unknown.

Per the germline V gene, CDR1 is SGHNT and CDR2 is YENEEA. With 3 bases clipped from V and 5 bases from J, the junction kept 10 bases outside the gene matches. The CDR3 has 15 residues. The sample consisted of naive CD8+ T cells sorted from blood. The chain recombines TRBV11-3 with TRBJ2-7; 7 bases match TRBD2. This TCR came from a man aged 25-45 years in good health. CDR3 bases: TGTGCCAGCAGCTTGCGGCGCGGGGGAGCGGACGAGCAGTACTTC. Its protein is CASSLRRGGADEQYF.